A single sample is the source of the 27 T cell receptor beta chains below, sequenced in a study of early T cells in non-severe SARS-CoV-2 infection. TCRdb reprocessed the 5' RACE reads with MiXCR, giving one entry per CDR3 protein. The sample shows over 85,000 distinct CDR3 sequences, roughly 12% of them seen only once. The material sequenced was whole blood, taken at baseline. The source of these receptors is an adult who was a healthcare worker with PCR-confirmed SARS-CoV-2 infection or an uninfected control (not recorded which).

This chain links TRBV9 with TRBJ2-1; no reliable D call. Germline V gene lookup returns CDR1 SGDLS and CDR2 YYNGEE. The V end lost 2 bases, the J end lost 5 bases, and 8 bases lay between the germline ends. The CDR3 runs to 13 residues. The chain's CDR3 is CASSVSRNNEQFF. The CDR3 DNA reads TGTGCCAGCAGCGTCTCCAGGAACAATGAGCAGTTCTTC.

This clonotype was seen more than once but under ten times. V and J are TRBV18 and TRBJ1-5; D remains unclear. Trimming removed 4 bases at V and 1 base at J, with 11 bases between. The CDR3 has 15 residues. Germline CDR1 reads KGHSH; CDR2 reads LQKENI. Here the CDR3 reads CASSLSQESNQPQHF. CDR3 DNA: TGTGCCAGCTCACTTAGTCAGGAGAGCAATCAGCCCCAGCATTTT.

This clonotype has ten or more counts. The chain carries TRBV19 and TRBJ1-1; 7 bases align to TRBD1. The CDR3 covers 15 residues. With 8 bases clipped from V and 1 base from J, the junction kept 10 bases outside the gene matches. Germline values: CDR1 LNHDA, CDR2 SQIVND (reference sequence). The CDR3 region is CASRQGRARNTEAFF. For the CDR3, the DNA is TGTGCCAGTCGACAGGGAAGGGCGAGGAACACTGAAGCTTTCTTT.

This clonotype was seen a few times. The DNA for the CDR3 is TGTGCCAGTAAAGGGCGGGAGGGCCCCTACAATGAGCAGTTCTTC. It encodes CASKGREGPYNEQFF. This chain uses TRBV19 with TRBJ2-1, with TRBD2 matching over 9 bases. The V and J ends lost 7 bases and 2 bases, in that order; junction bases with no gene match: 6. The CDR3 has 15 amino acids. Germline V gene sequence: CDR1 LNHDA, CDR2 SQIVND (reference sequence).

V gene TRBV9 combines with J gene TRBJ2-1; 13 positions agree with TRBD2. Germline CDR1 SGDLS, CDR2 YYNGEE. This CDR3 is 18 amino acids long. J was trimmed by 3 bases and V by 0 bases; bases with no gene match: 6. CDR3 in amino acids: CASSVEQTSGRYYNEQFF. CDR3 sequence (DNA): TGTGCCAGCAGCGTAGAACAGACTAGCGGGAGGTACTACAATGAGCAGTTCTTC.

This clonotype was observed a handful of times. The chain joins TRBV6-2 or TRBV6-3 to TRBJ2-2; D remains unclear. The CDR3 spans 14 residues. Per the germline V gene, CDR1 is MNHEY and CDR2 is SVGEGT. The V end lost 6 bases, the J end lost 4 bases, and 12 bases lay between the germline ends. As DNA, the CDR3 is TGTGCCAGCAGCGGCAGGAGTTCCACCGGGGAGCTGTTTTTT. Encoded protein: CASSGRSSTGELFF.

This chain joins TRBV12-3 or TRBV12-4 and TRBJ1-5, with D unclear. CDR3 length: 14 residues. The V end lost 3 bases, the J end lost 2 bases, and 8 bases lay between the germline ends. The CDR3 protein is CASSFGIGNQPQHF. DNA for the CDR3: TGTGCCAGCAGTTTCGGCATCGGCAATCAGCCCCAGCATTTT.

The sample holds many counts of this clonotype. The gene calls are TRBV27 and TRBJ1-1; D gene unclear. Looked up from germline, CDR1 is MNHEY and CDR2 is SMNVEV (reference sequence). V dropped 4 bases and J dropped 1 base, with 7 bases sitting between them. The CDR3 contains 13 residues. DNA of the CDR3: TGTGCCAGCAGTTCTCGTCCGAACACTGAAGCTTTCTTT. Its protein product is CASSSRPNTEAFF.

This clonotype appeared many times. This chain links TRBV19 with TRBJ2-1, with 14 bases matching TRBD2. The CDR3 runs to 16 residues. J lost 5 bases, V lost 6 bases, and 6 bases had no gene match. Germline lookup yields CDR1 LNHDA and CDR2 SQIVND (reference sequence). CDR3 nucleotide sequence: TGTGCCAGTAGGGATGGACTAGCGGGAGGAAACAATGAGCAGTTCTTC. This gives the protein CASRDGLAGGNNEQFF.

This clonotype was found a few times. The rearrangement links TRBV28 to TRBJ2-3; possibly TRBD2 for D (5 bases). V shed 3 bases and J shed 2 bases, with 6 bases lying between them. Per the germline V gene, CDR1 is MDHEN and CDR2 is SYDVKM. The CDR3 covers 13 residues. The CDR3 region has the DNA TGTGCCAGCAGTTTCGGGGACACAGATACGCAGTATTTT. It is translated as CASSFGDTDTQYF. Looking up the rest from reference TRBV28 and TRBJ2-3 gives the full variable domain: DVKVTQSSRYLVKRTGEKVFLECVQDMDHENMFWYRQDPGLGLRLIYFSYDVKMKEKGDIPEGYSVSREKKERFSLILESASTNQTSMYLCASSFGDTDTQYFGPGTRLTVL.

This clonotype was detected once. The V gene is TRBV9, the J gene TRBJ1-6; D gene unclear. V gave up 3 bases and J gave up 3 bases, with 7 bases separating them. Germline V lookup: CDR1 SGDLS, CDR2 YYNGEE. The CDR3 extends over 14 amino acids. In DNA, the CDR3 is TGTGCCAGCAGCGCCCGAGACTATAATTCACCCCTCCACTTT. It codes for CASSARDYNSPLHF. The full variable domain, rest sourced from reference TRBV9 and TRBJ1-6, is DSGVTQTPKHLITATGQRVTLRCSPRSGDLSVYWYQQSLDQGLQFLIQYYNGEERAKGNILERFSAQQFPDLHSELNLSSLELGDSALYFCASSARDYNSPLHFGNGTRLTVT.

The rearrangement links TRBV11-2 to TRBJ2-1, with D perhaps being TRBD1 or TRBD2 (5 bases each). V was clipped by 5 bases and J by 6 bases, with 17 bases between them. The V gene's germline CDR1 is SGHAT and CDR2 FQNNGV. The CDR3 covers 15 residues. The CDR3, as DNA: TGTGCCAGCAGCACCGGGACCCCCATCCTCAATGAGCAGTTCTTC. This translates into CASSTGTPILNEQFF.

This chain joins TRBV11-2 and TRBJ2-3; D may correspond to TRBD1 or TRBD2 (6 bases each). V was pared by 0 bases and J by 8 bases, with 15 bases between. The CDR3 has 15 amino acids. Per germline, CDR1 SGHAT and CDR2 FQNNGV. CDR3 coding DNA: TGTGCCAGCAGCTTAGAGGGGGGCTGGCGAATTACGCAGTATTTT. Translated, it gives CASSLEGGWRITQYF.

This clonotype was observed a few times. V gene TRBV11-2 combines with J gene TRBJ2-4; TRBD1 matches at 9 bases. Trimming cost V 4 bases and J 9 bases; bases outside gene matches: 7. This CDR3 region has 14 residues. Germline V gene sequence: CDR1 SGHAT, CDR2 FQNNGV. The CDR3 protein is CASSSAGTGTIQYF. The CDR3 nucleotides are TGTGCCAGCAGCTCCGCCGGGACAGGGACCATTCAGTACTTC.

This clonotype has at least ten counts. The chain combines TRBV2 with TRBJ2-7, with a possible D match to TRBD2 (5 bases). V lost 6 bases and J lost 1, with 19 bases in between. Germline CDR1 reads SNHLY; CDR2 reads FYNNEI. CDR3 length: 16 amino acids. As DNA, the CDR3 is TGTGCCAGCAGCCGGGAACCAGTCCCTAAATCCTACGAGCAGTACTTC. Translation gives CASSREPVPKSYEQYF. Looking up the rest from reference TRBV2 and TRBJ2-7 gives the full variable domain: EPEVTQTPSHQVTQMGQEVILRCVPISNHLYFYWYRQILGQKVEFLVSFYNNEISEKSEIFDDQFSVERPDGSNFTLKIRSTKLEDSAMYFCASSREPVPKSYEQYFGPGTRLTVT.

The rearrangement uses TRBV27 and TRBJ2-1; possibly TRBD2 for D (5 bases). Trimming cost V 4 bases and J 0 bases, with 16 bases left between them. Germline CDR1 MNHEY, CDR2 SMNVEV (reference sequence). The length of the CDR3 is 17 residues. The CDR3 sequence is CASSSWSRGSSYNEQFF. The CDR3 DNA reads TGTGCCAGCAGTTCCTGGTCCCGGGGTAGCTCCTACAATGAGCAGTTCTTC.

This clonotype has a handful of counts. V and J are TRBV19 and TRBJ2-7, with D perhaps TRBD1 (5 bases). The CDR3 has 13 residues. Trimming removed 4 bases at V and 3 bases at J, with 10 bases between. CDR1 LNHDA and CDR2 SQIVND come from the germline V gene (reference sequence). CDR3 nucleotides: TGTGCCAGTAGTAAGGGGCAAGACTACGAGCAGTACTTC. Its protein product is CASSKGQDYEQYF.

This clonotype was seen repeatedly, ten times or more. The chain has TRBV18 and TRBJ1-6; a weak D match, TRBD1 (5 bases). This CDR3 has 15 amino acids. V was pared by 4 bases and J by 6 bases, with 13 bases between. Germline V gene sequence: CDR1 KGHSH, CDR2 LQKENI. As DNA, the CDR3 is TGTGCCAGCTCACAGCGGGACGGAGCTAATTCACCCCTCCACTTT. Protein sequence: CASSQRDGANSPLHF.

In this sample, this clonotype turned up a few times. The chain joins TRBV20-1 to TRBJ2-1, with 7 nucleotides matching TRBD2. The trim removed 0 bases at V and 0 bases at J, leaving 14 bases unmatched. Germline V gene lookup returns CDR1 DFQATT and CDR2 SNEGSKA (reference sequence). This CDR3 has 19 amino acids. This CDR3 is CSARDPRASGISSYNEQFF. The CDR3 DNA is TGCAGTGCTAGAGATCCTCGGGCTAGCGGTATCAGCTCCTACAATGAGCAGTTCTTC.

The chain is built from TRBV5-1 and TRBJ2-1; 10 positions agree with TRBD1. CDR3 length equals 15 residues. The germline V gene has CDR1 SGHRS and CDR2 YFSETQ. V shed 0 bases and J 8 bases; nucleotides not matched to a gene: 5. Written as DNA, the CDR3 is TGCGCCAGCAGCTTGGTCCCGGGACAGGGGTATGAGCAGTTCTTC. Translation gives CASSLVPGQGYEQFF.

This clonotype showed up just a few times. The chain carries TRBV19 and TRBJ1-5, with 9 bases lining up with TRBD1. The trim removed 5 bases at V and 0 bases at J, leaving 5 bases unmatched. There are 16 residues in the CDR3. The V gene's germline CDR1 is LNHDA and CDR2 SQIVND (reference sequence). CDR3 region: CASSAGTGHSNQPQHF. DNA for the CDR3: TGTGCCAGTAGTGCCGGGACAGGGCATAGCAATCAGCCCCAGCATTTT.

J is TRBJ2-7 and V is TRBV9, with D perhaps assigned TRBD1 or TRBD2 (5 bases each). This CDR3 comprises 14 residues. V lost 1 base to trimming and J lost 7 bases, with 15 bases between them. From germline, CDR1 is SGDLS and CDR2 YYNGEE. This chain's CDR3 is CASSVPPERGEQYF. DNA for the CDR3: TGTGCCAGCAGCGTACCGCCGGAGAGGGGAGAGCAGTACTTC.

This clonotype was observed a few times. This rearrangement joins TRBV28 to TRBJ1-2; tentatively, D is TRBD1 (6 bases). Per germline, CDR1 MDHEN and CDR2 SYDVKM. CDR3 length: 16 residues. V lost 3 bases to trimming and J lost 1 base, with 15 bases between them. CDR3 DNA: TGTGCCAGCAGTTTGCCGGGGGCAGGACGTAACTATGGCTACACCTTC. It translates to CASSLPGAGRNYGYTF.

Only a few counts were recorded for this clonotype. The CDR3 region is CATSDPGTGGGEQYF. CDR3 in DNA: TGTGCCACCAGTGACCCAGGGACAGGAGGCGGCGAGCAGTACTTC. The chain joins TRBV24-1 to TRBJ2-7; TRBD1 matches 8 bases. This CDR3 is 15 amino acids long. The trim removed 4 bases at V and 6 bases at J, leaving 10 bases unmatched. Germline V CDR1 and CDR2: KGHDR, SFDVKD.

The V gene is TRBV7-9, the J gene TRBJ1-6; the D is unclear. V was trimmed by 5 bases and J by 9 bases, leaving 17 bases between them. CDR1 SEHNR and CDR2 FQNEAQ come from the germline V gene (reference sequence). The CDR3 runs 15 residues. The CDR3 region is CASSPRGTLGSPLHF. The DNA of the CDR3 is TGTGCCAGCAGCCCCCGCGGAACACTTGGTTCACCCCTCCACTTT.

In its sample, this clonotype was seen many times. The chain links TRBV9 to TRBJ2-1, with a possible D match to TRBD2 (6 bases). V was clipped by 4 bases and J by 1 base, with 15 bases between them. The CDR3 runs 16 residues. The germline V gene encodes CDR1 SGDLS and CDR2 YYNGEE. CDR3 DNA sequence: TGTGCCAGCAGCCCGCGCCTCGGGAGTTCCTACAATGAGCAGTTCTTC. Protein sequence: CASSPRLGSSYNEQFF.

The chain links TRBV5-1 to TRBJ2-2; D unresolved. This CDR3 is built from 14 residues. Trimming left V 2 bases short and J 1 base short, with 6 bases between. Germline V gene lookup returns CDR1 SGHRS and CDR2 YFSETQ. The CDR3 region is CASSFLENTGELFF. CDR3 DNA: TGCGCCAGCAGCTTCCTAGAGAACACCGGGGAGCTGTTTTTT.